The sequence of this T cell receptor beta chain was determined in a study of OX40 agonist ivuxolimab in advanced cancers. Libraries were prepared by immunoSEQ multiplex PCR; TCRdb keeps only in-frame clonotypes and omits some of them. The sample lists tens of thousands of clones, over 80% occurring once. There are a few counts of this clone. Germline V gene sequence: CDR1 SEHNR, CDR2 FQNEAQ (reference sequence). V was pared by 5 bases and J by 5 bases, with 10 bases of the junction left unmatched. The CDR3 spans 15 residues. Sampling of blood occurred at baseline, cycle 4 day 1, and cycle 7 day 1. This receptor was obtained from an adult with an advanced solid tumor such as melanoma, head and neck, liver or kidney cancer. Sequences were derived from CD4+ or CD8+ T cells sorted from blood, sampled in a trial of the OX40 agonist ivuxolimab. The chain has TRBV7-9 and TRBJ1-2, with 8 nucleotides matching TRBD1. The CDR3 nucleotides read TGTGCCAGCAGCCCCTACGCCGGGACAGGTTATGGCTACACCTTC. This encodes CASSPYAGTGYGYTF.